Listed below are T cell receptor beta chains from one sample, sequenced in a study of blood T cell repertoires in COVID-19. TCRdb's table, derived via immunoSEQ multiplex PCR, lists solely in-frame clones and lacks some. The top ten hold 4.5% to 6% of the sample, which has over 55,000 clones, approximately 85% seen once. Sequencing was performed on peripheral blood. These TCRs come from a human donor in a cohort sampled during active COVID-19. The CDR3 runs from the conserved cysteine through the conserved F or W. A D gene is named only where the DNA matches it firmly. Rows give clone size only sometimes, using once, few, many, or a class for an expanded clone.

D: TRBD1
V: TRBV6-2/TRBV6-3
size: .
J: TRBJ2-7
length: 18
CDR3: CASSYYGDGTGESYEQYF
DNA: TGTGCCAGCAGTTACTACGGCGACGGGACAGGGGAATCCTACGAGCAGTACTTC

D: TRBD1
V: TRBV7-9
size: .
J: TRBJ1-1
length: 16
CDR3: CASSSLTGNLNTEAFF
DNA: TGTGCCAGCAGCTCCCTGACAGGGAACTTGAACACTGAAGCTTTCTTT

D: TRBD1
V: TRBV3-1/TRBV3-2
size: few
J: TRBJ1-3
length: 14
CDR3: CASSVRDRGNTIYF
DNA: TGTGCCAGCAGCGTTCGGGACAGGGGAAACACCATATATTTT

D: TRBD2
V: TRBV9
size: few
J: TRBJ2-3
length: 15
CDR3: CASSRLAGWSDTQYF
DNA: TGTGCCAGCAGCAGACTAGCGGGGTGGTCAGATACGCAGTATTTT

D: TRBD2
V: TRBV13
size: .
J: TRBJ2-3
length: 16
CDR3: CASSPPGLGVPDTQYF
DNA: TGTGCCAGCAGCCCCCCGGGACTAGGGGTCCCAGATACGCAGTATTTT

D: .
V: TRBV14
size: .
J: TRBJ1-1
length: 12
CDR3: CASSQTSTEAFF
DNA: TGTGCCAGCAGCCAAACGAGCACTGAAGCTTTCTTT

D: TRBD1
V: TRBV11-2
size: .
J: TRBJ2-4
length: 15
CDR3: CASSSTTGAANIQYF
DNA: TGTGCCAGCAGCTCCACGACAGGGGCCGCGAACATTCAGTACTTC

D: TRBD1
V: TRBV2
size: .
J: TRBJ1-4
length: 13
CDR3: CASRTGANEKLFF
DNA: TGTGCCAGCCGGACAGGTGCTAATGAAAAACTGTTTTTT

D: TRBD1
V: TRBV6-1
size: .
J: TRBJ1-1
length: 15
CDR3: CASSDTGAQNTEAFF
DNA: TGTGCCAGCAGTGACACAGGGGCGCAGAACACTGAAGCTTTCTTT

D: TRBD2
V: TRBV18
size: .
J: TRBJ2-7
length: 17
CDR3: CASSPPGTSGGSYEQYF
DNA: TGTGCCAGCTCACCACCGGGGACTAGCGGGGGATCCTACGAGCAGTACTTC

D: TRBD1
V: TRBV7-9
size: few
J: TRBJ1-1
length: 14
CDR3: CASRQTGENTEAFF
DNA: TGTGCCAGCAGACAGACAGGGGAGAACACTGAAGCTTTCTTT

D: TRBD1
V: TRBV30
size: .
J: TRBJ2-5
length: 17
CDR3: CAWSVGVGTGVGETQYF
DNA: TGTGCCTGGAGTGTAGGGGTTGGGACAGGGGTTGGAGAGACCCAGTACTTC

D: .
V: TRBV2
size: .
J: TRBJ2-5
length: 12
CDR3: CASMRVRETQYF
DNA: TGTGCCAGCATGCGGGTTCGGGAGACCCAGTACTTC

D: TRBD1
V: TRBV5-1
size: .
J: TRBJ2-3
length: 15
CDR3: CASSSGQGAADTQYF
DNA: TGCGCCAGCAGCTCGGGACAGGGGGCAGCAGATACGCAGTATTTT

D: TRBD2
V: TRBV7-8
size: .
J: TRBJ2-1
length: 18
CDR3: CASSLSSGGASSYNEQFF
DNA: TGTGCCAGCAGCTTAAGTAGCGGGGGAGCGAGCTCCTACAATGAGCAGTTCTTC

D: .
V: TRBV20-1
size: .
J: TRBJ2-7
length: 11
CDR3: CSAGVTYEQYF
DNA: TGCAGTGCTGGTGTTACCTACGAGCAGTACTTC

D: .
V: TRBV9
size: .
J: TRBJ2-1
length: 15
CDR3: CASSSRDRTYNEQFF
DNA: TGTGCCAGCAGCTCCCGTGACAGGACTTACAATGAGCAGTTCTTC

D: .
V: TRBV18
size: .
J: TRBJ2-2
length: 15
CDR3: CASSPPGGYTGELFF
DNA: TGTGCCAGCTCACCTCCGGGCGGGTATACCGGGGAGCTGTTTTTT

D: .
V: TRBV11-2
size: .
J: TRBJ2-4
length: 13
CDR3: CASSLLGQGIQYF
DNA: TGTGCCAGCAGCTTATTGGGGCAGGGCATTCAGTACTTC

D: TRBD1
V: TRBV29-1
size: .
J: TRBJ1-2
length: 13
CDR3: CSVARDRGYGYTF
DNA: TGCAGCGTTGCCCGGGACAGGGGATATGGCTACACCTTC

D: .
V: TRBV9
size: .
J: TRBJ1-4
length: 17
CDR3: CASSAETGAATNEKLFF
DNA: TGTGCCAGCAGCGCAGAGACAGGCGCCGCAACTAATGAAAAACTGTTTTTT

D: TRBD1
V: TRBV5-1
size: .
J: TRBJ1-3
length: 14
CDR3: CASSLGQGINTIYF
DNA: TGCGCCAGCAGCTTGGGACAGGGTATCAACACCATATATTTT

D: .
V: TRBV5-1
size: once
J: TRBJ2-5
length: 14
CDR3: CASSLTTGKETQYF
DNA: TGCGCCAGCAGCTTAACCACAGGGAAGGAGACCCAGTACTTC

D: TRBD1
V: TRBV4-1
size: .
J: TRBJ2-7
length: 17
CDR3: CASSQIRSTGEPYEQYF
DNA: TGCGCCAGCAGCCAAATCAGGTCGACAGGGGAACCCTACGAGCAGTACTTC

D: .
V: TRBV28
size: .
J: TRBJ2-7
length: 14
CDR3: CATHPSRSSYEQYF
DNA: TGTGCCACCCACCCCTCACGGAGCTCCTACGAGCAGTACTTC

D: TRBD2
V: TRBV14
size: .
J: TRBJ2-7
length: 17
CDR3: CASSQDPGLAGPYEQYF
DNA: TGTGCCAGCAGCCAAGATCCGGGACTAGCGGGACCCTACGAGCAGTACTTC

D: TRBD1
V: TRBV30
size: .
J: TRBJ1-2
length: 12
CDR3: CAWRTGTYGYTF
DNA: TGTGCCTGGAGGACAGGGACCTATGGCTACACCTTC

D: TRBD1
V: TRBV19
size: .
J: TRBJ1-5
length: 16
CDR3: CASNSRDRVSNQPQHF
DNA: TGTGCCAGTAACTCCCGGGACAGGGTAAGCAATCAGCCCCAGCATTTT

D: TRBD1
V: TRBV7-2
size: .
J: TRBJ1-4
length: 15
CDR3: CASSSRRGGGEKLFF
DNA: TGTGCCAGCAGCTCCCGACGAGGGGGCGGTGAAAAACTGTTTTTT

D: TRBD1
V: TRBV30
size: .
J: TRBJ1-4
length: 15
CDR3: CAWSPLDRGKEKLFF
DNA: TGTGCCTGGAGCCCTTTGGACAGGGGGAAGGAAAAACTGTTTTTT

D: .
V: TRBV18
size: .
J: TRBJ1-3
length: 14
CDR3: CASSTGVFGNTIYF
DNA: TGTGCCAGCTCGACGGGAGTGTTTGGAAACACCATATATTTT

D: TRBD1
V: TRBV5-1
size: .
J: TRBJ2-7
length: 14
CDR3: CASSLGQGRNEQYF
DNA: TGCGCCAGCAGCTTGGGACAGGGGCGTAACGAGCAGTACTTC

D: .
V: TRBV11-2
size: .
J: TRBJ1-2
length: 15
CDR3: CASSLVGNGGFGYTF
DNA: TGTGCCAGCAGCTTAGTGGGGAACGGGGGATTTGGCTACACCTTC

D: TRBD1
V: TRBV19
size: .
J: TRBJ2-2
length: 14
CDR3: CASSITGGSGELFF
DNA: TGTGCCAGTAGTATCACAGGGGGGTCCGGGGAGCTGTTTTTT

D: .
V: TRBV14
size: .
J: TRBJ1-1
length: 15
CDR3: CASSQDFRAGAEAFF
DNA: TGTGCCAGCAGCCAAGATTTCCGAGCAGGGGCTGAAGCTTTCTTT

D: .
V: TRBV7-2
size: .
J: TRBJ2-2
length: 16
CDR3: CASSGHGGINTGELFF
DNA: TGTGCCAGCAGCGGCCATGGAGGGATAAACACCGGGGAGCTGTTTTTT

D: TRBD2
V: TRBV5-1
size: .
J: TRBJ2-3
length: 16
CDR3: CASSLISGTIADTQYF
DNA: TGCGCCAGCAGCTTGATTAGCGGGACCATTGCAGATACGCAGTATTTT

D: .
V: TRBV6-5
size: .
J: TRBJ2-7
length: 15
CDR3: CASRGGQPWTYEQYF
DNA: TGTGCCAGCCGCGGCGGACAGCCCTGGACCTACGAGCAGTACTTC

D: .
V: TRBV5-6
size: .
J: TRBJ1-5
length: 14
CDR3: CASSLASGRQPQHF
DNA: TGTGCCAGCAGCTTGGCTTCTGGGAGGCAGCCCCAGCATTTT

D: TRBD1
V: TRBV5-6
size: .
J: TRBJ2-7
length: 15
CDR3: CASSLGGQGPYEQYF
DNA: TGTGCCAGCAGCTTGGGGGGACAGGGCCCGTACGAGCAGTACTTC

D: TRBD1
V: TRBV7-3
size: .
J: TRBJ1-1
length: 13
CDR3: CASSSQGYTEAFF
DNA: TGTGCCAGCAGCTCACAGGGGTACACTGAAGCTTTCTTT

D: .
V: TRBV6-5
size: .
J: TRBJ2-5
length: 15
CDR3: CASSYASGDQETQYF
DNA: TGTGCCAGCAGTTACGCGTCAGGCGACCAAGAGACCCAGTACTTC

D: TRBD2
V: TRBV19
size: .
J: TRBJ2-3
length: 15
CDR3: CASSILAGVVDTQYF
DNA: TGTGCCAGTAGTATCCTAGCGGGAGTGGTGGATACGCAGTATTTT

D: .
V: TRBV5-1
size: .
J: TRBJ1-2
length: 14
CDR3: CASSMVSGDYGYTF
DNA: TGCGCCAGCAGCATGGTTAGTGGAGACTATGGCTACACCTTC

D: TRBD1
V: TRBV9
size: .
J: TRBJ2-2
length: 14
CDR3: CASSVTGVVGELFF
DNA: TGTGCCAGCAGCGTAACAGGGGTGGTCGGGGAGCTGTTTTTT

D: .
V: TRBV7-9
size: .
J: TRBJ1-4
length: 15
CDR3: CASSLSQGYSEKLFF
DNA: TGTGCCAGCAGCTTATCACAGGGCTACAGTGAAAAACTGTTTTTT

D: TRBD1
V: TRBV7-9
size: .
J: TRBJ1-2
length: 13
CDR3: CASSPGQGYGYTF
DNA: TGTGCCAGCAGCCCGGGACAGGGGTATGGCTACACCTTC

D: .
V: TRBV15
size: .
J: TRBJ2-1
length: 14
CDR3: CATSRGDSKYEQFF
DNA: TGTGCCACCAGCAGAGGGGACTCCAAATATGAGCAGTTCTTC

D: TRBD2
V: TRBV19
size: .
J: TRBJ2-7
length: 15
CDR3: CASSTSSGRSYEQYF
DNA: TGTGCCAGTAGTACTTCAAGCGGGAGATCCTACGAGCAGTACTTC

D: TRBD1
V: TRBV7-2
size: .
J: TRBJ2-7
length: 14
CDR3: CASSPQGSSYEQYF
DNA: TGTGCCAGCAGCCCACAGGGGAGCTCCTACGAGCAGTACTTC

D: TRBD1
V: TRBV19
size: .
J: TRBJ1-2
length: 14
CDR3: CASSRGTGQGGYTF
DNA: TGTGCCAGTAGCCGGGGGACAGGCCAAGGTGGCTACACCTTC

D: .
V: TRBV7-9
size: few
J: TRBJ1-2
length: 16
CDR3: CASSLVGQPISFGYTF
DNA: TGTGCCAGCAGCTTAGTCGGACAGCCAATAAGTTTTGGCTACACCTTC

D: .
V: TRBV12-3/TRBV12-4
size: .
J: TRBJ2-1
length: 11
CDR3: CASSRGNEQFF
DNA: TGTGCCAGCAGTAGGGGCAATGAGCAGTTCTTC

D: .
V: TRBV12-3/TRBV12-4
size: .
J: TRBJ1-2
length: 13
CDR3: CASRDTANYGYTF
DNA: TGTGCCAGCCGGGACACCGCTAACTATGGCTACACCTTC

D: .
V: TRBV7-8
size: .
J: TRBJ1-2
length: 15
CDR3: CASSLVAGANYGYTF
DNA: TGTGCCAGCAGCTTAGTGGCAGGGGCCAACTATGGCTACACCTTC

D: .
V: TRBV2
size: .
J: TRBJ1-3
length: 15
CDR3: CASSETGKAGNTIYF
DNA: TGTGCCAGCAGTGAAACGGGGAAGGCCGGAAACACCATATATTTT

D: .
V: TRBV5-6
size: .
J: TRBJ1-1
length: 15
CDR3: CASSKNQGLNTEAFF
DNA: TGTGCCAGCAGCAAGAATCAGGGGTTGAACACTGAAGCTTTCTTT

D: TRBD1
V: TRBV4-3
size: once
J: TRBJ1-1
length: 14
CDR3: CASRTGVENTEAFF
DNA: TGCGCCAGCAGGACAGGGGTGGAGAACACTGAAGCTTTCTTT

D: TRBD1
V: TRBV30
size: .
J: TRBJ1-1
length: 17
CDR3: CAWSVWGTGQGNTEAFF
DNA: TGTGCCTGGAGTGTATGGGGAACTGGACAGGGGAACACTGAAGCTTTCTTT